This T cell receptor (beta chain) was profiled in a study of cytomegalovirus exposure and HLA in healthy donors (TCRdb year 2017). At the level of the whole study: An earlier analysis of approximately 640 of the donors reported about 250 Gb of sequence data and 120 million or so unique TCR beta sequences from roughly 180 million T cells. High-throughput TCR immunosequencing, statistical association of individual TCRs with disease status, and machine learning were combined to predict cytomegalovirus infection status. The aim of the study was to test whether cataloging public T cell receptors could identify signatures of past pathogen exposure. In a later analysis, previously published TCR beta repertoires from some 640 donors were re-analyzed and high-resolution HLA genotyping was added so that TCR occurrence patterns could be studied. Rather than using new phenotypic data, the later analysis identified candidate immune exposures from TCR beta sequences and from how often those sequences occurred across donors. Among around 400 genotyped donors of the cohort, an average of about 240,000 unique TCR beta nucleotide sequences were sequenced per donor, roughly 18% of them non-productive. The genetic ancestry cluster associated with self-reported Caucasian donors included around four fifths of the roughly 410 genotyped donors. A later genetic analysis took genome-wide SNP genotypes for about three fifths of the 666 donors and used that subset as a discovery cohort. Typing coverage differed by locus: A, B, C, DRB1 and DQB1 were typed in roughly 629-630 donors, DQA1 in 500 to 550, DPA1 in some 570, and DPB1 in 472. Several DR-DQ haplotypes were handled as single units for association and clustering, since linkage in the cohort was strong. In addition to the first cohort of approximately 650 subjects, a separate validation cohort of some 120 different subjects was used. Roughly 290 gigabases of sequencing data and 70 million to 100 million unique TCR sequences made up an early release that covered fewer than 650 HLA-typed donors. HLA typing covered class I and class II loci at four-digit resolution. Donor age, sex, ethnicity and CMV serostatus were compiled alongside the repertoire data. The T cell repertoires of some 700 subjects were profiled by immunosequencing and related to cytomegalovirus serostatus. In an earlier analysis of 550 to 700 of the donors, high-throughput TCR beta sequencing was used to judge whether each TCR beta V gene segment behaved as functional or pseudogenic. Every discovery cohort repertoire had been produced on one sequencing platform. General study outcomes and caveats: V-gene and J-gene trimming of TCR beta chains was associated with a missense DCLRE1C variant in a later genetic analysis, and the association was replicated in an independent cohort. In a later analysis, several top co-occurrence clusters were reported to appear linked to parvovirus B19, influenza, CMV and Epstein-Barr virus. According to a later analysis, most CMV-associated TCR beta chains appeared to be HLA-restricted, and the HLA associations seemed to be driven largely by CMV exposure. Because some donors lacked HLA typing at each locus, the association tests relied only on the typed subset. A total of 150 to 200 TCR beta chains were listed by the study as associated with cytomegalovirus. A further reported finding was that TCR beta sequences accurately predicted the HLA-A and HLA-B alleles for most subjects in the first cohort. In vitro tests confirmed that a few of the cytomegalovirus-associated TCR beta chains recognize cytomegalovirus antigens. The authors suggested that the approach could potentially be generalized to other disease states and immunological phenotypes. Most TCR sequences were seen in very few donors, while some public TCRs were found in many individuals. The 87-base-pair reads could not distinguish some IMGT-functional V segments, including TRBV6-2 and TRBV6-3, so those segments were excluded. The only immune exposure information available for the cohort was CMV serostatus. A cluster of highly shared sequence variants was judged likely to represent a technical artifact of the sequencing pipeline. When HLA alleles, especially DR and DQ, strongly co-occurred, attributing TCR associations to individual alleles was difficult. In a later genetic analysis, fewer N-insertions in productive TCRs were reported among donors in an Asian-associated ancestry cluster than the roughly 700-donor mean. Linkage disequilibrium might explain the correlated functional status among segregating V segments, but an unknown experimental factor could not be excluded. The classifier was reported to diagnose cytomegalovirus status with high specificity and sensitivity in both the original and validation cohorts. The presence/absence analyses assumed that sequencing depth was roughly uniform across donors, and that assumption may not be true. A later analysis found that TCR association rates varied across HLA loci, with DRB1 alleles showing the most associated TCRs and HLA-C alleles the fewest. Because counts were too low, seventeen rarely observed V segments, including chromosome 9 orphons, were left out of the earlier analysis of approximately 500 of the donors. A later analysis associated roughly 17,000 TCR beta sequences with specific HLA alleles at a false discovery rate of 0.05. This cohort had only TCR beta chains sequenced, and the lack of alpha or paired-chain data limited which features could be detected. An earlier analysis of 587 of the donors showed that most TCR beta V segments appeared in productive rearrangements either about 87% or about 30% of the time, which broadly matched IMGT annotations. In a later analysis, HLA-associated TCR beta chains were found to be more clonally expanded and to have lower generation probabilities than equally common non-associated chains.

The library was prepared using the immunoSEQ multiplex PCR assay. A mixture of 60 forward primers for TCR Vbeta segments and 13 reverse primers for TCR Jbeta segments was used in the multiplex PCR. A multiplex PCR assay on genomic DNA amplified the CDR3 region of rearranged TCR beta genes. Amplified TCR beta libraries were sequenced as 87-base-pair reads on the Illumina HiSeq System. The published analysis was carried out like this. Across the 500 to 850 repertoires, a later analysis counted some 81 million unique TCR beta chains, some 11 million of which were shared by at least two donors. A nearest-neighbor algorithm error-corrected the raw reads and collapsed the reads into unique sequences, merging closely related sequences to remove PCR and sequencing errors. CDR3 sequences were aligned to IMGT reference sequences to assign V, D and J gene segments. Each retained sequence needed at least a six-nucleotide match to both a V gene segment and a J gene segment. Rearrangements were called productive when the CDR3 lacked stop codons and stayed in frame with V and J; all others were non-productive. Following IMGT convention, CDR3 was defined as the stretch from the second conserved V-encoded cysteine to the conserved J-encoded phenylalanine. The earlier analysis of a few hundred of the donors excluded sequences that lacked an unambiguous match to a single V gene segment. In an earlier analysis of approximately 550 of the donors, V segments were called functional above 56.7% productive rearrangements and were called segregating when the between-donor standard deviation exceeded 5%. A statistical classification framework was built to diagnose cytomegalovirus status from the catalog of TCR beta chain sequences. A later analysis assigned V and J genes by comparing TCR nucleotide sequences with IMGT/GENE-DB human TR gene sequences. The TCRdist pipeline was used in a later analysis to assign CDR3 sequences and most-parsimonious VDJ recombination scenarios. In a later analysis, each TCR beta chain was defined by its CDR3 amino acid sequence together with its V-gene family, and reads without a unique V-gene family were excluded. As a way to deal with suspected cross-contamination and a sequencing artifact, a later analysis dropped hundreds of nucleotide sequences that were highly shared and had low generation probability. A later analysis calculated a clonal expansion index for each public chain from normalized within-repertoire ranks of inferred template counts. In a later analysis, generation probabilities were computed using a VDJ recombination model fitted to out-of-frame rearrangements, and the results were checked against IGoR. In a later analysis, TCR-TCR, TCR-HLA and TCR-CMV co-occurrence was scored with hypergeometric tests, and a repertoire-size bias correction was applied to TCR pairs. To estimate false discovery rates, a later analysis permuted the HLA or CMV assignments 20 times. In a later analysis, co-occurring TCRs were grouped using DBSCAN, with TCRdist sequence similarity added in when clustering inside HLA-allele-positive subsets. Repertoires with fewer than 30,000 or more than 120,000 public chains, plus five repertoires with anomalous nucleotide sharing, were excluded from co-occurrence clustering. TCRdb took this table from immuneACCESS and kept in-frame rearrangements with V and J called. Such tables lack part of the clones; where checked against another copy, unresolved V genes explain under half of the gap, and the rest is unexplained. D and trimming were read from the DNA, whereas the V and J calls and clone size are those reported in that table. The sample table on file contains about 48,000 clones. The ten largest clonotypes hold 6.1% of the sample.

Notes on this clone: The clone's antigen remains unknown.

There are 16 amino acids in the CDR3, from cysteine to phenylalanine inclusive. Of the read, only the CDR3 DNA is kept; its 48 bases are in frame from base 1. From the germline V gene, CDR1 is SGHAT and CDR2 is FQNNGV. Trimming removed 3 bases from V and 7 bases from J; the gene matches leave 12 bases unexplained. The cohort was made up of under 800 healthy bone marrow donors. All cohort members were sampled while nominally healthy, although unrecorded immune exposures were likely present. The donor tested CMV seropositive, placing the donor among the roughly 300 seropositive members of the cohort. Every donor gave a peripheral blood sample, and the peripheral blood mononuclear cells from that sample were used for TCR beta sequencing. Genomic DNA extraction from the blood cell samples was performed with the Qiagen DNeasy Blood Extraction Kit.

The TCR sequence derives from a male donor in good health and CMV-seropositive. The sequenced sample consisted of PBMCs. The V and J segments used are TRBV11-2 and TRBJ2-7; TRBD1 matches 10 bases in the middle. CDR3 reads: CASSFIRDRGFREQYF. The nucleotide sequence is TGTGCCAGCAGCTTTATCCGGGACAGGGGATTTCGTGAGCAGTACTTC.